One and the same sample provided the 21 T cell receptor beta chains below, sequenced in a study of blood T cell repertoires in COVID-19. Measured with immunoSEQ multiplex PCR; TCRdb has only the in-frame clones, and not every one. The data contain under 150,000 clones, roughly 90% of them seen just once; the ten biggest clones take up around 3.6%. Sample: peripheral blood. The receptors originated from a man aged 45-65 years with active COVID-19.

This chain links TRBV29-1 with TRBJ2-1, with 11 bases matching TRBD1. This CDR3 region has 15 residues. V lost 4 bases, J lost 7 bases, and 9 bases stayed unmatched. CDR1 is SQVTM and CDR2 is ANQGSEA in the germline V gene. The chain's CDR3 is CSVAPRDRGTNEQFF. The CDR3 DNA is TGCAGCGTTGCCCCCCGGGACAGGGGGACGAATGAGCAGTTCTTC.

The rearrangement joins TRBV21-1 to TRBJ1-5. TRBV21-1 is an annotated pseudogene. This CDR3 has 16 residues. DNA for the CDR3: TGTGCCAGCAGCAAACAGGGAGGTGTGGGAAATCAGCCCCAGCATTTT. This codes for CASSKQGGVGNQPQHF.

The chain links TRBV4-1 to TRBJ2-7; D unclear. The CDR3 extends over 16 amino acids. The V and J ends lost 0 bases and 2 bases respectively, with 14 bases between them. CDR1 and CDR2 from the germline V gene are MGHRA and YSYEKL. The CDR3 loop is CASSQDRSGPTYEQYF. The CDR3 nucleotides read TGCGCCAGCAGCCAAGACAGGTCAGGTCCCACCTACGAGCAGTACTTC.

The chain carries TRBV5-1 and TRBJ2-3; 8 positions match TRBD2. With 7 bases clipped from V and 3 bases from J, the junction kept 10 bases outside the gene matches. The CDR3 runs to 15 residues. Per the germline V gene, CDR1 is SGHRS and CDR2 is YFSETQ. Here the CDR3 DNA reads TGCGCCAGCCGCCCGTTAGCGGGAAGTACAGATACGCAGTATTTT. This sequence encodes CASRPLAGSTDTQYF.

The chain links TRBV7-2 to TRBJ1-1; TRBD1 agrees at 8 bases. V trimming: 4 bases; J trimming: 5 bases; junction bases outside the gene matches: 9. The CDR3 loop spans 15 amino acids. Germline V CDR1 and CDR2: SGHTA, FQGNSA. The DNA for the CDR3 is TGTGCCAGCAGCTCGGAAACAGGGGGTCGGACTGAAGCTTTCTTT. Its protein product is CASSSETGGRTEAFF.

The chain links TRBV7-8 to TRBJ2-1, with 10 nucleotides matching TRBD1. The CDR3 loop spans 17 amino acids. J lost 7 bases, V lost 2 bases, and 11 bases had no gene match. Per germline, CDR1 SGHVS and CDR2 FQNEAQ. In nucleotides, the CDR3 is TGTGCCAGCAGCTTATCCGGTGGGACAGGGGTTTGGAATGAGCAGTTCTTC. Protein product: CASSLSGGTGVWNEQFF.

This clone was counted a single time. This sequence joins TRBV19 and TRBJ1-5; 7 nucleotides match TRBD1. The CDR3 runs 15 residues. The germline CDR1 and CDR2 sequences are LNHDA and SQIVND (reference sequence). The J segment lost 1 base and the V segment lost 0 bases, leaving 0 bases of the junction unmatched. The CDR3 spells CASSIDRGSNQPQHF. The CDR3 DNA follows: TGTGCCAGTAGTATAGACAGGGGGAGCAATCAGCCCCAGCATTTT.

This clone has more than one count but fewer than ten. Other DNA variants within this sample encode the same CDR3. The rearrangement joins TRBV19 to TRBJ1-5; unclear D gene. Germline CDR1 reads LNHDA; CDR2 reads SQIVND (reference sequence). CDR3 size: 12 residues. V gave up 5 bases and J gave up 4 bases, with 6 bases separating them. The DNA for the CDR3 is TGTGCCAGTAGTTTCAATAATCAGCCCCAGCATTTT. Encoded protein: CASSFNNQPQHF.

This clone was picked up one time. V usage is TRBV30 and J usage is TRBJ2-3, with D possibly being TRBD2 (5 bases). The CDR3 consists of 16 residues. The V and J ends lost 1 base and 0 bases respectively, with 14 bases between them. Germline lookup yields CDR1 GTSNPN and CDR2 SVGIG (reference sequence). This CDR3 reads CAWSAPLLASTDTQYF. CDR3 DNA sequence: TGTGCCTGGAGTGCCCCCTTGTTAGCGAGCACAGATACGCAGTATTTT. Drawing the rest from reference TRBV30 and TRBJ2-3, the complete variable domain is SQTIHQWPATLVQPVGSPLSLECTVEGTSNPNLYWYRQAAGRGLQLLFYSVGIGQISSEVPQNLSASRPQDRQFILSSKKLLLSDSGFYLCAWSAPLLASTDTQYFGPGTRLTVL.

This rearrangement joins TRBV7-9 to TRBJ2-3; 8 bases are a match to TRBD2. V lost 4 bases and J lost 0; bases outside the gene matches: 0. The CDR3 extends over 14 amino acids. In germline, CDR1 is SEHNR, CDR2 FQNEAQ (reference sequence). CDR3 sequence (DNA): TGTGCCAGCAGCTCTAGCGGGAGCACAGATACGCAGTATTTT. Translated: CASSSSGSTDTQYF.

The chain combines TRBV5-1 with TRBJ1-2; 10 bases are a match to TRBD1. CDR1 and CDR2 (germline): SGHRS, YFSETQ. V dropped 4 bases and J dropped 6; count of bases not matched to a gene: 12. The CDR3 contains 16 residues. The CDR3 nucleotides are TGCGCCAGCAGCCAAAGACAGGGGGCCCTTGGGGATGGCTACACCTTC. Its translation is CASSQRQGALGDGYTF.

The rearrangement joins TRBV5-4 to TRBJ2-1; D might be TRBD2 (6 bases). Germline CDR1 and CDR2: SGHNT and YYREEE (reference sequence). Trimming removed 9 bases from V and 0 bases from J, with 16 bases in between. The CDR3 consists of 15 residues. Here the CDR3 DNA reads TGTGCCATCATGGCCGGGACTCTCTCCTACAATGAGCAGTTCTTC. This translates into CAIMAGTLSYNEQFF.

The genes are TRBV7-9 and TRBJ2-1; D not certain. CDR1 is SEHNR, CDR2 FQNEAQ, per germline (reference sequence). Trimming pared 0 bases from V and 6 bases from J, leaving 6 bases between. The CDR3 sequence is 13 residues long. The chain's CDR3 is CASSLASRNEQFF. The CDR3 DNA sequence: TGTGCCAGCAGCTTAGCTAGCCGCAATGAGCAGTTCTTC.

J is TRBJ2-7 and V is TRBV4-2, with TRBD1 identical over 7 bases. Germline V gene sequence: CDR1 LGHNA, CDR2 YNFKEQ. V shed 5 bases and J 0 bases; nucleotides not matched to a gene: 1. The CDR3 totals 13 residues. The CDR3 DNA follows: TGTGCCAGCAGCAGGGACAGCTCCTACGAGCAGTACTTC. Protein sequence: CASSRDSSYEQYF.

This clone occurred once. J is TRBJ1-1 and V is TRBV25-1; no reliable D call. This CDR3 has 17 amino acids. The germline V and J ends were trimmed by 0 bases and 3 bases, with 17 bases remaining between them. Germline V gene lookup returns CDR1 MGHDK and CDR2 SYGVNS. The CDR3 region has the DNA TGTGCCAGCAGTGAATATTTGGGCGGCGGGGTGGACACTGAAGCTTTCTTT. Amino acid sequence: CASSEYLGGGVDTEAFF. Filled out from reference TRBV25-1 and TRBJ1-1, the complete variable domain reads EADIYQTPRYLVIGTGKKITLECSQTMGHDKMYWYQQDPGMELHLIHYSYGVNSTEKGDLSSESTVSRIRTEHFPLTLESARPSHTSQYLCASSEYLGGGVDTEAFFGQGTRLTVV.

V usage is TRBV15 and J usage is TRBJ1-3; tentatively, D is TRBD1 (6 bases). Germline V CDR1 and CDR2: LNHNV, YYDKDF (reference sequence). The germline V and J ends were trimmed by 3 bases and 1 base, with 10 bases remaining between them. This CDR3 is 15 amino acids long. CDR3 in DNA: TGTGCCACCAGCAGGTTACAGGGTTCTGGAAACACCATATATTTT. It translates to CATSRLQGSGNTIYF. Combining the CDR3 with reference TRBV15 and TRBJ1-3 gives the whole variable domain DAMVIQNPRYQVTQFGKPVTLSCSQTLNHNVMYWYQQKSSQAPKLLFHYYDKDFNNEADTPDNFQSRRPNTSFCFLDIRSPGLGDTAMYLCATSRLQGSGNTIYFGEGSWLTVV.

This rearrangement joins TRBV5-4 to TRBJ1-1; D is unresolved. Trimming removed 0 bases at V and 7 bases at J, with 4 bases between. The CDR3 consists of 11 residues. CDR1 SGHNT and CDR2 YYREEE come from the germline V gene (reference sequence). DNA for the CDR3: TGTGCCAGCAGCTTGGATAATGAAGCTTTCTTT. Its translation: CASSLDNEAFF.

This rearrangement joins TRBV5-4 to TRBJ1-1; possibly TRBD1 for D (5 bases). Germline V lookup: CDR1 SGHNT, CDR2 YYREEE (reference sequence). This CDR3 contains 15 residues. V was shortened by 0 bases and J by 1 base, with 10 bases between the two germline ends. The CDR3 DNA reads TGTGCCAGCAGCTTGGAAATGGGGCGGAACACTGAAGCTTTCTTT. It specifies CASSLEMGRNTEAFF. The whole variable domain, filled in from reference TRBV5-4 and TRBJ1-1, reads ETGVTQSPTHLIKTRGQQVTLRCSSQSGHNTVSWYQQALGQGPQFIFQYYREEENGRGNFPPRFSGLQFPNYSSELNVNALELDDSALYLCASSLEMGRNTEAFFGQGTRLTVV.

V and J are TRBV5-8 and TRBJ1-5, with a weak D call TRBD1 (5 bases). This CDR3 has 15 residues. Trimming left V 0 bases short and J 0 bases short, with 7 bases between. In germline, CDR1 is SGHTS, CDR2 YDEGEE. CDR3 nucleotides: TGTGCCAGCAGCTTGGGACAGTTTAGCAATCAGCCCCAGCATTTT. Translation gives CASSLGQFSNQPQHF.

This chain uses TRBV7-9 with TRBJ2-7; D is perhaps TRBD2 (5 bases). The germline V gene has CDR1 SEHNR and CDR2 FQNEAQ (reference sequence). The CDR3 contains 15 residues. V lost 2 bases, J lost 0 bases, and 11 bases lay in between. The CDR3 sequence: CASSLIGESSYEQYF. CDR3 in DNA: TGTGCCAGCAGCTTAATCGGGGAGAGCTCCTACGAGCAGTACTTC.

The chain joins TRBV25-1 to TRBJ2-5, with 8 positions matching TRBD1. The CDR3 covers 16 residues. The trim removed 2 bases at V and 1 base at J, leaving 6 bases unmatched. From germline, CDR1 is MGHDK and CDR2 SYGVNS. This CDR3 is CASSEPTGAGQETQYF. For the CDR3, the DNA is TGTGCCAGCAGTGAACCGACAGGGGCAGGCCAAGAGACCCAGTACTTC.